A single sample is the source of the 17 T cell receptor beta chains below, sequenced in a study of CD8+ T cells in alopecia areata. For about 5 patients, CD4+ cells were sorted into CD25+CD127- cells. Extracted RNA was reverse transcribed into cDNA, the sequencing template. Here immunoSEQ multiplex PCR was the method, and the copy in TCRdb shows in-frame clones only, minus some. The sample shows under 40,000 clones, nearly 55% of them seen only once. The sample comprised CD4+ Tregs sorted from blood. These receptors were taken from a human donor with alopecia areata.

This sequence joins TRBV5-1 and TRBJ2-1; unclear D gene. There are 15 residues in the CDR3. The V gene lost 4 bases and the J gene lost 4 bases, with 15 bases spanning the gap. The germline V gene encodes CDR1 SGHRS and CDR2 YFSETQ. In DNA, the CDR3 is TGCGCCAGCAGCCCCACTTTAGAGAGATACAATGAGCAGTTCTTC. As protein: CASSPTLERYNEQFF.

This clone turned up a few times. The rearrangement uses TRBV10-2 and TRBJ2-2; 9 bases map to TRBD1. Per the germline V gene, CDR1 is WSHSY and CDR2 is SAAADI. CDR3 length: 15 amino acids. The V segment lost 6 bases and the J segment 1 base; nucleotides outside the gene matches: 3. The CDR3 coding sequence is TGCGCCAGCAGGATGGGACAGGGGAACACCGGGGAGCTGTTTTTT. Its protein product is CASRMGQGNTGELFF.

The gene calls are TRBV6-6 and TRBJ2-4; 8 bases are shared with TRBD2. Germline CDR1 and CDR2: MNHNY and SVGAGI (reference sequence). This CDR3 region has 16 residues. Trimming cost V 5 bases and J 3 bases; bases outside gene matches: 9. This CDR3 is CASSPGRAGGKNIQYF. CDR3 coding DNA: TGTGCCAGCAGTCCCGGGAGGGCGGGGGGCAAAAACATTCAGTACTTC.

This clone was recorded a few times. The chain uses TRBV7-9 and TRBJ2-7, with 12 bases lining up with TRBD2. V lost 4 bases to trimming and J lost 3 bases; unmatched junction nucleotides: 10. This CDR3 contains 17 residues. Per germline, CDR1 SEHNR and CDR2 FQNEAQ (reference sequence). The chain's CDR3 is CASSYTPGLAGFYEQYF. CDR3 bases: TGTGCCAGCAGCTACACCCCCGGACTAGCGGGGTTCTACGAGCAGTACTTC.

This chain uses TRBV6-6 with TRBJ1-5; TRBD1 might be the D (5 bases). Germline-derived CDR1 and CDR2 are MNHNY and SVGAGI (reference sequence). V lost 6 bases and J lost 4, with 13 bases in between. The CDR3 sequence is 14 residues long. The CDR3 nucleotides are TGTGCCAGCAGCCCCGTGGGGGGGAATCAGCCCCAGCATTTT. This sequence encodes CASSPVGGNQPQHF.

This clone showed up just a few times. The chain is built from TRBV19 and TRBJ2-1; no clear D gene. The CDR3 runs 16 residues. CDR1 is LNHDA and CDR2 is SQIVND in the germline V gene (reference sequence). Trimming removed 4 bases at V and 3 bases at J, with 16 bases between. Here the CDR3 reads CASSNYFGPDYNEQFF. For the CDR3, the DNA is TGTGCCAGTAGTAATTATTTCGGGCCCGACTACAATGAGCAGTTCTTC.

The chain carries TRBV12-5 and TRBJ1-2; 8 bases match TRBD1. Germline-derived CDR1 and CDR2 are LGHNT and FRNRAP. The trim removed 5 bases at V and 4 bases at J, leaving 9 bases unmatched. The CDR3 runs 15 residues. The DNA of the CDR3 is TGTGCTAGTGGTCGCGAGGCAGGGGGCCTCTATGGCTACACCTTC. Amino acid sequence: CASGREAGGLYGYTF.

The chain employs TRBV11-2 and TRBJ2-1; maybe TRBD1 (6 bases). V was cut by 2 bases and J by 8 bases, with 10 bases left in between. CDR3 size: 13 residues. Germline lookup yields CDR1 SGHAT and CDR2 FQNNGV. The CDR3 here is CASSLSGDDEQFF. The CDR3 region has the DNA TGTGCCAGCAGCTTATCAGGGGACGATGAGCAGTTCTTC. Full variable domain (rest looked up from reference TRBV11-2 and TRBJ2-1): EAGVAQSPRYKIIEKRQSVAFWCNPISGHATLYWYQQILGQGPKLLIQFQNNGVVDDSQLPKDRFSAERLKGVDSTLKIQPAKLEDSAVYLCASSLSGDDEQFFGPGTRLTVL.

The J gene is TRBJ1-6, the V gene TRBV6-5; the D is unclear. The CDR3 runs to 13 residues. Germline CDR1 reads MNHEY; CDR2 reads SVGAGI. V was shortened by 0 bases and J by 3 bases, with 0 bases between the two germline ends. Here the CDR3 reads CASSYSYNSPLHF. CDR3 nucleotide sequence: TGTGCCAGCAGTTACTCCTATAATTCACCCCTCCACTTT.

The chain carries TRBV7-2 and TRBJ2-1; D might be TRBD1 or TRBD2, each matching 7 bases. The CDR3 has 17 residues. Germline V gene lookup returns CDR1 SGHTA and CDR2 FQGNSA. Between the trimmed V and J ends, which lost 0 bases and 8 bases, there was a span of 20 bases. CDR3: CASSLAGTAGFIDEQFF. CDR3 nucleotides: TGTGCCAGCAGCTTAGCCGGGACAGCGGGGTTTATCGATGAGCAGTTCTTC.

Only a few counts were recorded for this clone. The chain couples TRBV28 to TRBJ2-4; TRBD1 matches 10 bases. The junction had 6 bases not matched to a gene; V was cut back by 4 bases and J by 9 bases. This CDR3 comprises 14 residues. The germline V gene encodes CDR1 MDHEN and CDR2 SYDVKM. The CDR3 region has the DNA TGTGCCAGCAGTTACGACAGGGGGCCTTCCATTCAGTACTTC. It codes for CASSYDRGPSIQYF. Full variable domain (rest looked up from reference TRBV28 and TRBJ2-4): DVKVTQSSRYLVKRTGEKVFLECVQDMDHENMFWYRQDPGLGLRLIYFSYDVKMKEKGDIPEGYSVSREKKERFSLILESASTNQTSMYLCASSYDRGPSIQYFGAGTRLSVL.

Judged by abundance, this clone is medium-sized. V usage is TRBV18 and J usage is TRBJ2-3; 7 nucleotides line up with TRBD2. With V trimmed by 5 bases and J by 6 bases, 8 bases remained unmatched. This CDR3 region has 14 residues. Germline loops: CDR1 KGHSH, CDR2 LQKENI. CDR3 loop: CASSLRLAADTQYF. CDR3 nucleotides: TGTGCCAGCTCATTACGACTAGCAGCCGATACGCAGTATTTT.

On this clone itself: Other DNA sequences in the sample encode the same CDR3. V and J are TRBV12-5 and TRBJ1-2; unclear D gene. The CDR3 loop spans 12 amino acids. Trimming left V 3 bases short and J 4 bases short, with 6 bases between. The germline V gene has CDR1 LGHNT and CDR2 FRNRAP. The CDR3 here is CASGFSGYGYTF. CDR3 sequence (DNA): TGTGCTAGTGGTTTTTCGGGCTATGGCTACACCTTC.

The chain is built from TRBV11-2 and TRBJ1-4; no clear D. Per germline, CDR1 SGHAT and CDR2 FQNNGV. V dropped 5 bases and J dropped 4 bases, with 2 bases sitting between them. CDR3 length equals 11 residues. CDR3 region: CASSLNEKLFF. The CDR3 DNA reads TGTGCCAGCAGCCTTAATGAAAAACTGTTTTTT.

This clone was seen a few times. The genes are TRBV4-1 and TRBJ2-1; 8 nucleotides agree with TRBD2. V shed 4 bases, J shed 8 bases, and the junction held 16 bases outside the gene matches. CDR1 is MGHRA and CDR2 is YSYEKL in the germline V gene. This CDR3 spans 17 amino acids. CDR3 sequence reads: CASSRQSRSGGLDEQFF. CDR3 sequence (DNA): TGCGCCAGCAGCCGTCAATCGAGAAGCGGGGGCCTCGATGAGCAGTTCTTC.

The V call is TRBV5-5, the J call TRBJ2-5; D possibly corresponds to TRBD1 (5 bases). With 3 bases removed from V and 5 bases from J, the gap between germline ends came to 14 bases. The CDR3 extends over 14 amino acids. CDR1 and CDR2 (germline): SGHKS, YYEKEE (reference sequence). The CDR3 sequence is CASSSVRGTETQYF. CDR3 in DNA: TGTGCCAGCAGCTCCGTAAGGGGCACGGAGACCCAGTACTTC.

This chain connects TRBV18 to TRBJ1-1, with D uncertain. The length of the CDR3 is 13 residues. The germline gives CDR1 KGHSH, CDR2 LQKENI. Trimming pared 3 bases from V and 5 bases from J, leaving 10 bases between. The CDR3 DNA reads as TGTGCCAGCTCACCTACTAGGGAGACTGAAGCTTTCTTT. Protein: CASSPTRETEAFF.